The following is a TCR beta chain sequence with its context. The sample belongs to a study of blood T cell repertoires in COVID-19. Study background: Whether acute or convalescent, the COVID-19 samples came from the United States, Italy and Spain. T cells, B-cell-depleted T cells, or PBMCs provided the cDNA or gDNA that served as material.

Trimming removed 7 bases at V and 4 bases at J, with 14 bases between. The CDR3 length is 14 residues. In germline, CDR1 is LNHDA, CDR2 SQIVND (reference sequence). Original data processing: Counts of nucleated cells, estimated from reference gene primer amplification, were obtained. The protocol was immunoSEQ multiplex PCR, while the TCRdb copy is restricted to in-frame clones and leaves out a portion. V, J and clone size are taken as reported in that table, and D and trimming were inferred from the DNA itself. The top ten hold about 20% of the sample, which has approximately 21,000 clones, 73% seen once.

The TCR was taken from a human donor in a cohort sampled during active or convalescent COVID-19. Sequenced sample: peripheral blood. V is TRBV19 and J is TRBJ2-1; D unresolved. Written as DNA, the CDR3 is TGTGCCAGTACTCGGTCTAGTACTTACAATGAGCAGTTCTTC. Translated, it gives CASTRSSTYNEQFF. The full variable domain, with the rest looked up from reference TRBV19 and TRBJ2-1, is DGGITQSPKYLFRKEGQNVTLSCEQNLNHDAMYWYRQDPGQGLRLIYYSQIVNDFQKGDIAEGYSVSREKKESFPLTVTSAQKNPTAFYLCASTRSSTYNEQFFGPGTRLTVL.